This paragraph reports one T cell receptor beta chain. Using immunoSEQ multiplex PCR, the repertoire was profiled, and TCRdb retains in-frame clones only, with some absent. The repertoire has about 450,000 clones, about 85% of them found once; the top ten carry about 13%. This record comes from a study of shared clonotypes between healthy human individuals. The CDR3 has 14 residues. Germline lookup yields CDR1 MNHNS and CDR2 SASEGT. V lost 5 bases, J lost 1 base, and 3 bases stayed unmatched. The receptor's source is a woman between 40 and 50 years old in good health. Some clones in this sample may be carry-over from other donors' samples. Sequenced material: PBMCs. The chain links TRBV6-1 to TRBJ1-1; TRBD1 matches 8 bases. CDR3 loop: CASSSGQGNTEAFF. CDR3 in DNA: TGTGCCAGCAGTTCCGGACAGGGGAACACTGAAGCTTTCTTT.